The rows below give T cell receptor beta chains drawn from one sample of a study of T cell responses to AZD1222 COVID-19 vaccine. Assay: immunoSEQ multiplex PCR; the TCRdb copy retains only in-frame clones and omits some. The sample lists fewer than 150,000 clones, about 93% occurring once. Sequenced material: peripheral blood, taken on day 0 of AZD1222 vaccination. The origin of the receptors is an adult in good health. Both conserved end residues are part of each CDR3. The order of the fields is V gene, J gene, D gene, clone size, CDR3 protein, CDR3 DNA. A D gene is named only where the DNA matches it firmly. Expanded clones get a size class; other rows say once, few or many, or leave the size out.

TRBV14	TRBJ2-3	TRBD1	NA	CASSQKQGTDTQYF	TGTGCCAGCAGCCAAAAACAGGGGACAGATACGCAGTATTTT
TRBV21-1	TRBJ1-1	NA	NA	CASSIRPNEAFF	TGTGCCAGCAGCATTCGGCCGAATGAAGCTTTCTTT
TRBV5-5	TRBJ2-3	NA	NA	CASSLRGDTQYF	TGTGCCAGCAGCCTACGGGGGGATACGCAGTATTTT
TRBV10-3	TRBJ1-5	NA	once	CAISDDSGGQPQHF	TGTGCCATCAGTGACGATTCGGGGGGTCAGCCCCAGCATTTT
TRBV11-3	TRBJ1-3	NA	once	CASSLGGPASGNTIYF	TGTGCCAGCAGCTTAGGGGGACCAGCCTCTGGAAACACCATATATTTT
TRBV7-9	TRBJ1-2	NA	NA	CASSLARITNYGYTF	TGTGCCAGCAGCTTAGCCAGGATTACTAACTATGGCTACACCTTC
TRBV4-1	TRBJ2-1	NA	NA	CASSQSYDRFEQFF	TGCGCCAGCAGCCAATCCTACGACAGGTTCGAGCAGTTCTTC
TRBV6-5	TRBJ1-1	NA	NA	CASSPEMNTEAFF	TGTGCCAGCAGCCCCGAGATGAACACTGAAGCTTTCTTT
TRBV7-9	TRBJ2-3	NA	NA	CASSLAIREPDTQYF	TGTGCCAGCAGCTTAGCGATTCGCGAGCCAGATACGCAGTATTTT
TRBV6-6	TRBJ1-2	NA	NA	CASMLRSDYGYTF	TGTGCCAGCATGTTGCGGTCAGACTATGGCTACACCTTC
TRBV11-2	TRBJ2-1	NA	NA	CASTQGGLNNEQFF	TGTGCCAGCACCCAAGGCGGGCTCAACAATGAGCAGTTCTTC
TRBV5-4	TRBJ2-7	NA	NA	CASSLGRSYEQYF	TGTGCCAGCAGCTTGGGACGCTCCTACGAGCAGTACTTC
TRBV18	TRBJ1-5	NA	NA	CASSLGGGEGQPQHF	TGTGCCAGCTCCCTCGGGGGGGGTGAGGGTCAGCCCCAGCATTTT
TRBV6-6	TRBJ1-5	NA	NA	CASSSQGLRTSAQHF	TGTGCCAGCAGTTCGCAGGGCCTAAGGACATCGGCCCAGCATTTT
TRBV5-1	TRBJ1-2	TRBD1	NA	CASSSQGDYGYTF	TGCGCCAGCAGCTCACAGGGGGACTATGGCTACACCTTC
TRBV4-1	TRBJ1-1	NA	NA	CASSQDGPEAFF	TGCGCCAGCAGCCAAGATGGGCCCGAAGCTTTCTTT
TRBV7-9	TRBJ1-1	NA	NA	CASSGTLNTEAFF	TGTGCCAGCAGCGGGACACTTAACACTGAAGCTTTCTTT
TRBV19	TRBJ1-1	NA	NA	CASSIPGAGRTEAFF	TGTGCCAGTAGTATTCCTGGGGCGGGTCGGACTGAAGCTTTCTTT
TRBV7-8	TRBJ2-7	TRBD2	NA	CASSRLAGAEEQYF	TGTGCCAGCAGCCGGCTAGCGGGGGCGGAAGAGCAGTACTTC
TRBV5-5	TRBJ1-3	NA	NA	CASSLVAVFSGNTIYF	TGTGCCAGCAGCTTGGTGGCGGTCTTCTCTGGAAACACCATATATTTT
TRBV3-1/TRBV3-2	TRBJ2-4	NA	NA	CASSQGRAKNIQYF	TGTGCCAGCAGCCAAGGACGGGCCAAAAACATTCAGTACTTC
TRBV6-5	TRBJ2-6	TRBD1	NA	CASSSTGINVLTF	TGTGCCAGCAGTTCGACAGGGATCAACGTCCTGACTTTC
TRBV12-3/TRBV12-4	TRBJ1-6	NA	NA	CASSFSGNSPLHF	TGTGCCAGCAGTTTTTCAGGCAATTCACCCCTCCACTTT
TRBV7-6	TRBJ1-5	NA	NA	CASSSGGSRPNQPQHF	TGTGCCAGCAGCTCGGGGGGTAGTAGGCCTAATCAGCCCCAGCATTTT
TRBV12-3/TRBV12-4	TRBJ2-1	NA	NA	CASSHLLFEQFF	TGTGCCAGCAGTCACCTCTTGTTCGAGCAGTTCTTC
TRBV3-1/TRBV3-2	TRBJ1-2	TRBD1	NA	CASSPQGTGSYGYTF	TGTGCCAGCAGTCCTCAGGGGACAGGGTCCTATGGCTACACCTTC
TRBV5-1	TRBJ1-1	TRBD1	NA	CASSRGTALLNTEAFF	TGCGCCAGCAGCCGTGGGACAGCGCTATTGAACACTGAAGCTTTCTTT
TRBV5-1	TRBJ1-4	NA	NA	CASSPGGDNEKLFF	TGCGCCAGCAGCCCCGGGGGGGATAATGAAAAACTGTTTTTT
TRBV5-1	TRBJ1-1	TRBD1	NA	CASSSTGFGTEAFF	TGCGCCAGCAGCTCGACAGGGTTCGGCACTGAAGCTTTCTTT
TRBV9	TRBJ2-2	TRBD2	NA	CASSAGGKVTGELFF	TGTGCCAGCAGCGCGGGGGGGAAGGTCACCGGGGAGCTGTTTTTT
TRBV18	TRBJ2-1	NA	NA	CASSPRPPGNNEQFF	TGTGCCAGCTCACCAAGGCCCCCGGGCAACAATGAGCAGTTCTTC
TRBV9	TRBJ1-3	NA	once	CASSVDETPGNTIYF	TGTGCCAGCAGCGTAGATGAGACACCCGGCAACACCATATATTTT
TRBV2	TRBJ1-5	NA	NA	CASSEAAGRNQPQHF	TGTGCCAGCAGTGAAGCTGCGGGAAGGAATCAGCCCCAGCATTTT
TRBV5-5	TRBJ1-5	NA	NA	CASSPRGMNQPQHF	TGTGCCAGCAGCCCGAGGGGGATGAATCAGCCCCAGCATTTT
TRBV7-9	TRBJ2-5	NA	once	CASNILTGDQETQYF	TGTGCCAGCAACATCCTTACGGGGGACCAAGAGACCCAGTACTTC
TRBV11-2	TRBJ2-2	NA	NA	CASSLGGTGELFF	TGTGCCAGCAGCTTAGGAGGGACCGGGGAGCTGTTTTTT
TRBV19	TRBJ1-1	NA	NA	CASSITALNTEAFF	TGTGCCAGTAGTATCACGGCTCTGAACACTGAAGCTTTCTTT
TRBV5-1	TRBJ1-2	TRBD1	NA	CASSLGQGTGYTF	TGCGCCAGCAGCTTGGGACAGGGTACTGGCTACACCTTC
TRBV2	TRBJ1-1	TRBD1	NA	CASSRDRNTEAFF	TGTGCCAGCAGCAGGGACAGGAACACTGAAGCTTTCTTT
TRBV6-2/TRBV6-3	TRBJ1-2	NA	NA	CASSDGEVYGYTF	TGTGCCAGCAGTGACGGGGAGGTCTATGGCTACACCTTC
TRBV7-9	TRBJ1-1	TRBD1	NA	CASSLGGRGTEAFF	TGTGCCAGCAGCTTAGGGGGCAGGGGGACTGAAGCTTTCTTT
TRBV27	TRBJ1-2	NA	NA	CASSLGPFYGYTF	TGTGCCAGCAGTTTAGGCCCCTTCTATGGCTACACCTTC
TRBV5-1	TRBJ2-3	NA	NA	CASSFRLEGDTQYF	TGCGCCAGCAGCTTCAGGCTAGAAGGAGATACGCAGTATTTT
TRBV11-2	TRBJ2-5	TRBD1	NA	CASTKGALIETQYF	TGTGCCAGTACGAAGGGGGCGCTTATAGAGACCCAGTACTTC
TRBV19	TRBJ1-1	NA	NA	CATSDYGGTEAFF	TGTGCCACCTCGGACTACGGAGGTACTGAAGCTTTCTTT
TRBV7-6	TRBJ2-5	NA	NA	CASSLESRGAQYF	TGTGCCAGCAGCTTAGAAAGTCGCGGAGCCCAGTACTTC
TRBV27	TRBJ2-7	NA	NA	CASSLTIGTYEQYF	TGTGCCAGCAGTTTAACCATTGGGACCTACGAGCAGTACTTC
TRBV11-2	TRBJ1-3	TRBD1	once	CASSLGTWDRGYF	TGTGCCAGCAGCTTAGGGACCTGGGACAGAGGATATTTT
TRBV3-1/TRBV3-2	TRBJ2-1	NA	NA	CASSQDLSGPTSLREQFF	TGTGCCAGCAGCCAAGATTTGAGCGGACCGACGAGTCTGCGTGAGCAGTTCTTC
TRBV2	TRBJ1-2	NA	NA	CASSEAGIANYGYTF	TGTGCCAGCAGTGAAGCGGGAATCGCTAACTATGGCTACACCTTC